These 17 T cell receptor beta chains were all obtained from the same sample, sequenced in a study of PD-L1 blockade in urothelial cancer. Produced via immunoSEQ multiplex PCR; TCRdb's table is partial and in-frame only. The top ten clones hold approximately 15% of a sample with approximately 48,000 clones, around 85% of them seen once. Indicated time point: pretreatment peripheral blood. Sequencing was performed on PBMCs, taken around atezolizumab (anti-PD-L1) treatment. The origin of the receptors is a woman aged 60-75 years with urothelial cancer.

The chain couples TRBV11-3 to TRBJ2-3; D possibly corresponds to TRBD2 (6 bases). Per the germline V gene, CDR1 is SGHNT and CDR2 is YENEEA. V shed 0 bases and J shed 3 bases, with 7 bases lying between them. The CDR3 spans 14 residues. The CDR3 loop reads CASSLDAGTDTQYF. The DNA of the CDR3 is TGTGCCAGCAGCTTAGATGCGGGGACAGATACGCAGTATTTT.

Written as DNA, the CDR3 is TGTGCCAGCAGAGCACAGGGGGCCATCTCCTACGAGCAGTACTTC. Its translation is CASRAQGAISYEQYF. The chain recombines TRBV27 with TRBJ2-7; 9 nucleotides match TRBD1. Looked up from germline, CDR1 is MNHEY and CDR2 is SMNVEV (reference sequence). CDR3 length equals 15 residues. The V and J ends lost 6 bases and 0 bases, in that order; junction bases with no gene match: 6.

The gene calls are TRBV7-2 and TRBJ2-1; 9 bases match TRBD2. The CDR3 runs to 16 residues. Per the germline V gene, CDR1 is SGHTA and CDR2 is FQGNSA. V lost 0 bases to trimming and J lost 2 bases; unmatched junction nucleotides: 2. CDR3 nucleotides: TGTGCCAGCAGCTTAGCTGCTAGCGGGACCTACAATGAGCAGTTCTTC. Its translation: CASSLAASGTYNEQFF.

This chain joins TRBV11-2 and TRBJ2-7, with 10 bases identical to TRBD1. Germline loops: CDR1 SGHAT, CDR2 FQNNGV. With V trimmed by 5 bases and J by 5 bases, 9 bases remained unmatched. CDR3 length equals 15 residues. CDR3 residues: CASSRGQGTSNEQYF. The CDR3 DNA reads as TGTGCCAGCAGCAGGGGACAGGGGACGTCGAACGAGCAGTACTTC.

The chain couples TRBV27 to TRBJ2-2; 10 bases fit TRBD2. CDR1 and CDR2 from the germline V gene are MNHEY and SMNVEV (reference sequence). V trimming: 5 bases; J trimming: 3 bases; junction bases outside the gene matches: 15. This CDR3 is built from 19 residues. Here the CDR3 reads CASSPASGGPLLDTGELFF. The DNA for the CDR3 is TGTGCCAGCAGTCCAGCTAGCGGGGGACCCTTATTAGACACCGGGGAGCTGTTTTTT.

The chain couples TRBV2 to TRBJ2-3, with 10 positions matching TRBD1. V lost 3 bases, J lost 15 bases, and 12 bases stayed unmatched. Germline CDR1 is SNHLY and CDR2 is FYNNEI. The CDR3 is made up of 14 amino acids. CDR3 amino acids: CASSETGTGVICYF. The CDR3 region has the DNA TGTGCCAGCAGTGAGACCGGGACAGGGGTTATATGTTATTTT.

The V and J genes are TRBV5-1 and TRBJ1-2; 7 nucleotides align to TRBD1. This CDR3 region has 15 residues. Per germline, CDR1 SGHRS and CDR2 YFSETQ. The V gene end was trimmed by 0 bases and the J gene end by 3 bases; junction bases not matched to a gene: 5. CDR3 coding DNA: TGCGCCAGCAGCTTGGAAGGGACAGTCTACTATGGCTACACCTTC. Its protein is CASSLEGTVYYGYTF.

The chain is built from TRBV5-4 and TRBJ1-1; maybe TRBD1 (5 bases). Germline loops: CDR1 SGHNT, CDR2 YYREEE (reference sequence). Trimming took 4 bases from V and 7 from J, leaving 20 bases between them. The CDR3 has 15 residues. CDR3 bases: TGTGCCAGCAGCCGCCCCCCGTGGGGGGAGGGTGAAGCTTTCTTT. Translation gives CASSRPPWGEGEAFF.

A single count supports this clone. The chain recombines TRBV7-9 with TRBJ2-5; 12 nucleotides agree with TRBD1. CDR1 is SEHNR, CDR2 FQNEAQ, per germline (reference sequence). Losses at the gene ends were 5 bases for V and 4 bases for J; bases not matched to a gene: 17. The CDR3 sequence is 19 residues long. CDR3 coding DNA: TGTGCCAGCAGCGCCTTTGGGACAGGGGGCATTGAATGGGGAGAGACCCAGTACTTC. The encoded protein is CASSAFGTGGIEWGETQYF.

J is TRBJ1-5 and V is TRBV4-1, with 7 bases identical to TRBD1. The CDR3 runs 15 residues. From germline, CDR1 is MGHRA and CDR2 YSYEKL. After removal of 1 base from V and 7 bases from J, the junction contained 7 bases not matched to a gene. CDR3 sequence (DNA): TGCGCCAGCAGCCAAGGGGAACAGGGGAGCCAGCCCCAGCATTTT. This gives the protein CASSQGEQGSQPQHF.

CDR3 nucleotides: TGTGCCAGCAGCACCGGGACTAGATTGATTCGGCAGTTCTTC. The encoded protein is CASSTGTRLIRQFF. V usage is TRBV7-9 and J usage is TRBJ2-1; 8 bases fit TRBD2. CDR3 length: 14 amino acids. Trimming took 5 bases from V and 12 from J; bases not matched to a gene: 12. Germline loops: CDR1 SEHNR, CDR2 FQNEAQ (reference sequence).

The J gene is TRBJ1-1, the V gene TRBV25-1; weak D call: TRBD1 (6 bases). From germline, CDR1 is MGHDK and CDR2 SYGVNS. The CDR3 runs to 14 residues. With 2 bases removed from V and 1 base from J, the gap between germline ends came to 8 bases. This CDR3 reads CASSETGWNTEAFF. DNA of the CDR3: TGTGCCAGCAGTGAAACAGGGTGGAACACTGAAGCTTTCTTT.

The rearrangement links TRBV5-1 to TRBJ2-7, with 10 bases matching TRBD1. The V gene end was trimmed by 9 bases and the J gene end by 7 bases; junction bases not matched to a gene: 7. The CDR3 totals 12 residues. The V gene's germline CDR1 is SGHRS and CDR2 YFSETQ. For the CDR3, the DNA is TGCGCCACCGGGACAGGGGAGGGGGAGCAGTACTTC. Translated, it gives CATGTGEGEQYF.

The genes are TRBV28 and TRBJ1-3; D not certain. The germline CDR1 and CDR2 sequences are MDHEN and SYDVKM. V was pared by 5 bases and J by 3 bases, with 14 bases between. The CDR3 spans 15 residues. This CDR3 is CASSRRSVGGNTIYF. DNA of the CDR3: TGTGCCAGCAGTAGGAGATCGGTCGGTGGAAACACCATATATTTT. The full variable domain, its missing parts supplied by reference TRBV28 and TRBJ1-3, is DVKVTQSSRYLVKRTGEKVFLECVQDMDHENMFWYRQDPGLGLRLIYFSYDVKMKEKGDIPEGYSVSREKKERFSLILESASTNQTSMYLCASSRRSVGGNTIYFGEGSWLTVV.

The CDR3 loop is CASSQIYEQYF. The CDR3 DNA reads as TGTGCCAGCAGCCAGATCTACGAGCAGTACTTC. The J gene is TRBJ2-7, the V gene TRBV7-2; the D is unclear. V was trimmed by 5 bases and J by 3 bases, leaving 5 bases between them. The CDR3 loop spans 11 amino acids. In germline, CDR1 is SGHTA, CDR2 FQGNSA.

The V call is TRBV18, the J call TRBJ2-1; TRBD2 matches 7 bases. V dropped 6 bases and J dropped 8; count of bases not matched to a gene: 7. The CDR3 is 13 amino acids. Germline V CDR1 and CDR2: KGHSH, LQKENI. The CDR3 loop is CASSPQTSHEQFF. The CDR3 DNA reads TGTGCCAGCTCGCCCCAGACTAGCCATGAGCAGTTCTTC.

This chain connects TRBV2 to TRBJ2-3; the D is unclear. The CDR3 consists of 12 residues. V was pared by 8 bases and J by 3 bases, with 9 bases between. Germline-derived CDR1 and CDR2 are SNHLY and FYNNEI. CDR3 bases: TGTGCCAGCGATTACTCAACAGATACGCAGTATTTT. It specifies CASDYSTDTQYF.